Below, 25 T cell receptor beta chains from the same sample are listed, as sequenced in a study of cytomegalovirus exposure and HLA in healthy donors. Profiling relied on immunoSEQ multiplex PCR, and the TCRdb table lists in-frame clones only, not all of them. The sample contains 280,000 or so clones, more than 75% of which appear only once. Input material: PBMCs. Receptors originate from a woman between 18 and 30 years old in good health and CMV-seronegative.

This chain connects TRBV2 to TRBJ2-2, with 11 bases identical to TRBD2. This CDR3 has 16 residues. The trim removed 3 bases at V and 9 bases at J, leaving 9 bases unmatched. From germline, CDR1 is SNHLY and CDR2 FYNNEI. For the CDR3, the DNA is TGTGCCAGCAGTGATAGGGCTAGCGGGGGGAACCGGGAGCTGTTTTTT. Amino acids: CASSDRASGGNRELFF.

This clone appeared once. This chain links TRBV4-3 with TRBJ1-2; 9 nucleotides align to TRBD1. Unmatched junction bases numbered 8, after V lost 1 base and J lost 8 bases. The CDR3 has 15 residues. The V gene's germline CDR1 is LGHNA and CDR2 YSLEER. CDR3 protein: CASSQGPGTGKGYTF. The CDR3 bases are TGCGCCAGCAGCCAAGGCCCCGGGACAGGGAAGGGCTACACCTTC.

V and J are TRBV28 and TRBJ2-7; 8 nucleotides line up with TRBD2. Germline lookup yields CDR1 MDHEN and CDR2 SYDVKM. Unmatched junction bases numbered 5, after V lost 1 base and J lost 3 bases. The CDR3 consists of 15 residues. CDR3 sequence: CASSLSPSGYYEQYF. The CDR3 region has the DNA TGTGCCAGCAGTTTATCCCCTAGCGGGTACTACGAGCAGTACTTC.

This clone appeared a single time. CDR3 nucleotides: TGTGCCAACGCGGCCGGGGGATCCTACAATGAGCAGTTCTTC. Translation: CANAAGGSYNEQFF. The chain has TRBV7-2 and TRBJ2-1, with a possible D match to TRBD2 (6 bases). Per germline, CDR1 SGHTA and CDR2 FQGNSA. CDR3 length: 14 amino acids. V was clipped by 10 bases and J by 1 base, with 14 bases between them.

The chain is built from TRBV29-1 and TRBJ2-1, with 14 positions matching TRBD2. This CDR3 comprises 16 residues. With V trimmed by 4 bases and J by 0 bases, 2 bases remained unmatched. CDR1 is SQVTM, CDR2 ANQGSEA, per germline. The CDR3, as DNA: TGCAGCGTTGGCGGGACTAGCGGGAGCTCCTACAATGAGCAGTTCTTC. Translation gives CSVGGTSGSSYNEQFF.

This chain uses TRBV28 with TRBJ1-1; 8 nucleotides agree with TRBD1. Germline loops: CDR1 MDHEN, CDR2 SYDVKM. This CDR3 is built from 15 residues. V was pared by 6 bases and J by 1 base, with 7 bases of the junction left unmatched. The CDR3 here is CASRTPGTGNTEAFF. In DNA form, the CDR3 reads TGTGCCAGCAGAACCCCCGGGACAGGGAACACTGAAGCTTTCTTT.

This rearrangement joins TRBV28 to TRBJ2-1; 7 nucleotides align to TRBD1. J was trimmed by 7 bases and V by 3 bases; bases with no gene match: 9. Germline CDR1 MDHEN, CDR2 SYDVKM. This CDR3 is 15 amino acids long. The CDR3 region is CASSFWQGVGNEQFF. In DNA form, the CDR3 reads TGTGCCAGCAGTTTTTGGCAGGGGGTGGGGAATGAGCAGTTCTTC.

The rearrangement uses TRBV2 and TRBJ2-7; maybe TRBD2 (5 bases). V shed 4 bases and J shed 7 bases, with 20 bases lying between them. This CDR3 contains 15 residues. The V gene's germline CDR1 is SNHLY and CDR2 FYNNEI. The CDR3 sequence: CASSVSLAAPGEQYF. In DNA form, the CDR3 reads TGTGCCAGCAGTGTCTCGCTAGCTGCTCCGGGGGAGCAGTACTTC.

The chain couples TRBV9 to TRBJ2-5; 7 bases fit TRBD2. This CDR3 has 17 amino acids. Germline CDR1 is SGDLS and CDR2 is YYNGEE. Trimming cost V 0 bases and J 2 bases; bases outside gene matches: 10. This chain's CDR3 is CASSVGMAGVGQETQYF. The DNA for the CDR3 is TGTGCCAGCAGCGTAGGGATGGCGGGAGTGGGACAAGAGACCCAGTACTTC. Complete variable domain (other parts from reference TRBV9 and TRBJ2-5): DSGVTQTPKHLITATGQRVTLRCSPRSGDLSVYWYQQSLDQGLQFLIQYYNGEERAKGNILERFSAQQFPDLHSELNLSSLELGDSALYFCASSVGMAGVGQETQYFGPGTRLLVL.

This chain uses TRBV4-1 with TRBJ2-2, with 9 bases matching TRBD1. The ends lost 6 bases at V and 6 bases at J; junction bases unmatched: 8. Germline V gene sequence: CDR1 MGHRA, CDR2 YSYEKL. The CDR3 extends over 15 amino acids. The CDR3 DNA sequence: TGCGCCAGCAGTTTCCCGGGACAGGGCCCCGGGGAGCTGTTTTTT. It specifies CASSFPGQGPGELFF.

This clone has just a few counts. The chain carries TRBV7-9 and TRBJ1-2; a possible D gene is TRBD1 (5 bases). The CDR3 runs to 10 residues. The ends were cut back, 5 bases at V and 10 bases at J, with 8 bases in the middle. Per germline, CDR1 SEHNR and CDR2 FQNEAQ (reference sequence). CDR3 DNA sequence: TGTGCCAGCAGCCCGGACATCTACACCTTC. It specifies CASSPDIYTF. Together with reference TRBV7-9 and TRBJ1-2, the CDR3 gives the full variable domain: DTGVSQNPRHKITKRGQNVTFRCDPISEHNRLYWYRQTLGQGPEFLTYFQNEAQLEKSRLLSDRFSAERPKGSFSTLEIQRTEQGDSAMYLCASSPDIYTFGSGTRLTVV.

V gene TRBV11-2 combines with J gene TRBJ1-1; no clear D gene. This CDR3 region has 14 residues. Trimming removed 5 bases from V and 0 bases from J, with 10 bases in between. Germline CDR1 is SGHAT and CDR2 is FQNNGV. CDR3 region: CASSPRRMNTEAFF. CDR3 DNA: TGTGCCAGCAGCCCTCGGCGGATGAACACTGAAGCTTTCTTT.

This clone was counted once. The chain recombines TRBV6-5 with TRBJ2-1, with 9 bases identical to TRBD2. The germline CDR1 and CDR2 sequences are MNHEY and SVGAGI. With 4 bases clipped from V and 4 bases from J, the junction kept 5 bases outside the gene matches. The CDR3 is made up of 15 amino acids. The CDR3 DNA sequence: TGTGCCAGCAGTTCAGGGACTAGCCAATACAATGAGCAGTTCTTC. It yields the protein CASSSGTSQYNEQFF.

The genes are TRBV29-1 and TRBJ2-7, with 9 nucleotides matching TRBD1. This CDR3 has 14 amino acids. Germline V gene lookup returns CDR1 SQVTM and CDR2 ANQGSEA. Trimming at V came to 6 bases and at J to 2 bases, leaving 8 bases not matched to a gene. CDR3 sequence: CSVQQGAKTYEQYF. The DNA of the CDR3 is TGCAGCGTACAACAGGGGGCGAAAACCTACGAGCAGTACTTC.

The gene calls are TRBV30 and TRBJ1-3; no clear D. The CDR3 is made up of 13 amino acids. Germline CDR1 GTSNPN, CDR2 SVGIG (reference sequence). V dropped 5 bases and J dropped 5 bases, with 13 bases sitting between them. CDR3 sequence: CAWGSGPRNTIYF. CDR3 in DNA: TGTGCCTGGGGGAGCGGCCCCAGAAACACCATATATTTT.

The chain combines TRBV6-5 with TRBJ2-3; tentative D call: TRBD2 (6 bases). Trimming pared 1 base from V and 1 base from J, leaving 9 bases between. The CDR3 has 15 residues. CDR1 and CDR2 from the germline V gene are MNHEY and SVGAGI. CDR3 protein: CASSYLAARTDTQYF. Here the CDR3 DNA reads TGTGCCAGCAGTTACTTAGCGGCCCGCACAGATACGCAGTATTTT.

The chain recombines TRBV23-1 with TRBJ2-1; 9 positions agree with TRBD1. TRBV23-1 is designated an ORF whose function remains uncertain. The V gene end was trimmed by 3 bases and the J gene end by 5 bases; junction bases not matched to a gene: 8. CDR3 size: 16 residues. The CDR3 reads CASSHPTGGADNEQFF. In nucleotides, the CDR3 is TGCGCCAGCAGTCACCCGACAGGGGGAGCGGACAATGAGCAGTTCTTC.

The chain joins TRBV28 to TRBJ1-6; D is uncertain. V gave up 2 bases and J gave up 0 bases, with 11 bases separating them. From germline, CDR1 is MDHEN and CDR2 SYDVKM. The CDR3 sequence is 17 residues long. CDR3 amino acids: CASSLLSVSSYNSPLHF. The CDR3 DNA reads as TGTGCCAGCAGTTTACTTTCGGTGAGCTCCTATAATTCACCCCTCCACTTT.

This clone was seen more than once but under ten times. This rearrangement joins TRBV28 to TRBJ1-5; D is undetermined. This CDR3 is 15 amino acids long. CDR1 and CDR2 (germline): MDHEN, SYDVKM. Trimming left V 5 bases short and J 5 bases short, with 16 bases between. The CDR3, as DNA: TGTGCCAGCAGTCGGGAGACGGGCTCGGATCAGCCCCAGCATTTT. It codes for CASSRETGSDQPQHF.

J is TRBJ1-2 and V is TRBV2, with 7 bases matching TRBD1. Germline CDR1 is SNHLY and CDR2 is FYNNEI. The CDR3 sequence is 14 residues long. With V trimmed by 5 bases and J by 6 bases, 9 bases remained unmatched. CDR3 amino acids: CASSSDRTNHGYTF. CDR3 in DNA: TGTGCCAGCAGTTCGGACAGGACCAATCATGGCTACACCTTC.

This clone appeared a single time. J is TRBJ1-2 and V is TRBV12-5; 7 nucleotides match TRBD1. The germline V gene encodes CDR1 LGHNT and CDR2 FRNRAP. The CDR3 is 14 amino acids. J gave up 2 bases and V 6 bases, and 6 bases lay outside the gene matches. The CDR3, as DNA: TGTGCTAGTGGCCGGACAGGAGTAAACTATGGCTACACCTTC. Its protein is CASGRTGVNYGYTF.

The chain carries TRBV28 and TRBJ1-6; tentative D call: TRBD1 (6 bases). This CDR3 region has 18 residues. Germline CDR1 is MDHEN and CDR2 is SYDVKM. V was clipped by 5 bases and J by 1 base, with 18 bases between them. Here the CDR3 DNA reads TGTGCCAGCAGTATCCCGAAGACAGGTAGTTCCTATAATTCACCCCTCCACTTT. Translating it yields CASSIPKTGSSYNSPLHF.

The chain uses TRBV5-4 and TRBJ1-6; 10 bases line up with TRBD1. The V gene's germline CDR1 is SGHNT and CDR2 YYREEE (reference sequence). With V trimmed by 4 bases and J by 10 bases, 11 bases remained unmatched. The CDR3 spans 16 residues. CDR3 in amino acids: CASSRAGQGKGSPLHF. As DNA, the CDR3 is TGTGCCAGCAGCCGAGCGGGACAGGGGAAAGGATCACCCCTCCACTTT.

A single count supports this clone. CDR3 amino acids: CASSQDPAAGGNTIYF. DNA for the CDR3: TGCGCCAGCAGCCAAGACCCTGCCGCGGGTGGAAACACCATATATTTT. The rearrangement links TRBV4-3 to TRBJ1-3, with D uncertain. The CDR3 totals 16 residues. V lost 0 bases to trimming and J lost 3 bases, with 12 bases between them. Per the germline V gene, CDR1 is LGHNA and CDR2 is YSLEER.

The chain joins TRBV6-1 to TRBJ1-5, with 9 bases matching TRBD1. Germline V gives CDR1 MNHNS, CDR2 SASEGT. The CDR3 loop spans 15 amino acids. J gave up 6 bases and V 6 bases, and 9 bases lay outside the gene matches. The CDR3 DNA is TGTGCCAGCAGGGACGGACAGGGGATAAGTCAGCCCCAGCATTTT. This sequence encodes CASRDGQGISQPQHF.